Each of the 3 T cell receptor beta chains below was sequenced from the same sample in a study of T cells in Graves' hyperthyroidism and ophthalmopathy (dated by TCRdb to between 2018 and 2020). Library creation used multiplex PCR. The run used an Illumina HiSeq 2000. The TCR beta CDR3 regions were amplified from the RNA transcripts. The first round of RT-PCR for the TCR CDR3 was performed with the HTBI primer set and the Qiagen OneStep RT-PCR kit. The public reads were run again by TCRdb, first through fastp at Q25 and then through MiXCR, and only productive beta chains were kept. Rows with a matching CDR3 protein are joined into one entry that keeps the most common DNA and genes. This sample comprises about 510,000 distinct CDR3 sequences, approximately 48% of them detected only once. The ten top clones hold about 45% of the sample. The sample consisted of peripheral blood or thyroid tissue (not recorded which). The receptors derive from an adult woman with Graves' disease, either hyperthyroidism or ophthalmopathy (not recorded which).

J is TRBJ1-5 and V is TRBV19, with 8 bases lining up with TRBD1. Trimming took 0 bases from V and 0 from J; bases not matched to a gene: 7. CDR3 size: 18 residues. From germline, CDR1 is LNHDA and CDR2 SQIVND (reference sequence). The CDR3 sequence is CASSIDRGQVHSNQPQHF. The CDR3 coding sequence is TGTGCCAGTAGTATAGATAGGGGACAGGTTCATAGCAATCAGCCCCAGCATTTT.

This clonotype was detected many times. J is TRBJ2-2 and V is TRBV4-3; 10 bases agree with TRBD1. Unmatched junction bases numbered 4, after V lost 2 bases and J lost 4 bases. This CDR3 contains 16 residues. Per germline, CDR1 LGHNA and CDR2 YSLEER. The CDR3 loop reads CASSQRQGAPTGELFF. As DNA, the CDR3 is TGCGCCAGCAGCCAACGACAGGGGGCCCCCACCGGGGAGCTGTTTTTT.

V is TRBV29-1 and J is TRBJ2-5; D may be TRBD2 (5 bases). V lost 6 bases and J lost 5, with 13 bases in between. Germline-derived CDR1 and CDR2 are SQVTM and ANQGSEA. The length of the CDR3 is 12 residues. The CDR3 nucleotides are TGCAGCGTAGCGGCGAATGGCGAGACCCAGTACTTC. Translation: CSVAANGETQYF.